The 26 T cell receptor beta chains below were found in one sample sequenced in a study of blood T cell repertoires in COVID-19. Assay: immunoSEQ multiplex PCR; the TCRdb copy retains only in-frame clones and omits some. The profile covers roughly 75,000 clones, with about 80% appearing a single time and roughly 30% taken by the ten largest. Sequencing input: peripheral blood. These receptors all come from a man between 65 and 85 years old with acute or convalescent COVID-19.

This chain joins TRBV4-1 and TRBJ2-1, with TRBD2 matching over 8 bases. CDR1 and CDR2 (germline): MGHRA, YSYEKL. The CDR3 loop spans 15 amino acids. Trimming took 0 bases from V and 5 from J; bases not matched to a gene: 3. The CDR3: CASSQDWTSNNEQFF. The CDR3 DNA reads as TGCGCCAGCAGCCAAGATTGGACTAGCAACAATGAGCAGTTCTTC.

The V call is TRBV7-2, the J call TRBJ2-7, with 9 bases lining up with TRBD1. The CDR3 loop spans 17 amino acids. Trimming removed 1 base from V and 1 base from J; junction bases left unmatched: 8. Germline loops: CDR1 SGHTA, CDR2 FQGNSA. The CDR3 is CASSLDGTGITSYEQYF. CDR3 sequence (DNA): TGTGCCAGCAGCTTAGATGGGACAGGGATTACGTCCTACGAGCAGTACTTC.

V gene TRBV24-1 combines with J gene TRBJ2-2; 8 bases line up with TRBD1. The J segment lost 7 bases and the V segment lost 5 bases, leaving 5 bases of the junction unmatched. The CDR3 length is 14 residues. The germline gives CDR1 KGHDR, CDR2 SFDVKD. CDR3 in amino acids: CATSVAGGYGELFF. CDR3 bases: TGTGCCACCAGTGTCGCAGGGGGCTACGGGGAGCTGTTTTTT.

This sequence joins TRBV11-2 and TRBJ2-5, with a possible D match to TRBD1 (6 bases). V gave up 1 base and J gave up 5 bases, with 17 bases separating them. Germline assignment: CDR1 SGHAT and CDR2 FQNNGV. This CDR3 region has 16 residues. CDR3 region: CASSLGTAYSGETQYF. The CDR3 DNA sequence: TGTGCCAGCAGCTTAGGGACAGCTTACTCTGGGGAGACCCAGTACTTC.

The genes are TRBV29-1 and TRBJ1-4; D is perhaps TRBD1 (6 bases). V lost 2 bases and J 0 bases, leaving 10 bases between the germline ends. The CDR3 consists of 15 residues. Germline V gene sequence: CDR1 SQVTM, CDR2 ANQGSEA. The CDR3 DNA sequence: TGCAGCGTTGAATACAGGGACCCAACTAATGAAAAACTGTTTTTT. It translates to CSVEYRDPTNEKLFF. Using reference TRBV29-1 and TRBJ1-4 for the parts outside the CDR3, the full variable domain is SAVISQKPSRDICQRGTSLTIQCQVDSQVTMMFWYRQQPGQSLTLIATANQGSEATYESGFVIDKFPISRPNLTFSTLTVSNMSPEDSSIYLCSVEYRDPTNEKLFFGSGTQLSVL.

The chain has TRBV27 and TRBJ1-2, with D hard to call. The V gene's germline CDR1 is MNHEY and CDR2 SMNVEV (reference sequence). Trimming removed 4 bases at V and 7 bases at J, with 13 bases between. The CDR3 runs to 13 residues. The CDR3 nucleotides read TGTGCCAGCAGTTCGACTGATGAGGGTGGCTACACCTTC. The encoded protein is CASSSTDEGGYTF.

The CDR3 sequence is CSASSGTTYNEQFF. Written as DNA, the CDR3 is TGCAGTGCTAGTAGCGGGACTACCTACAATGAGCAGTTCTTC. J is TRBJ2-1 and V is TRBV20-1; 8 bases map to TRBD2. The trim removed 3 bases at V and 2 bases at J, leaving 3 bases unmatched. The CDR3 has 14 amino acids. Looked up from germline, CDR1 is DFQATT and CDR2 is SNEGSKA (reference sequence).

The CDR3, as DNA: TGTGCCAGCAGTGGGGGTAGCGGGCCTAGCACAGATACGCAGTATTTT. It translates to CASSGGSGPSTDTQYF. The gene calls are TRBV7-3 and TRBJ2-3; 7 bases agree with TRBD2. This CDR3 comprises 16 residues. Trimming removed 6 bases from V and 0 bases from J; junction bases left unmatched: 9. CDR1 and CDR2 from the germline V gene are SGHTA and FQGTGA.

The chain carries TRBV30 and TRBJ1-2; 7 bases are a match to TRBD1. This CDR3 has 13 amino acids. CDR1 is GTSNPN and CDR2 is SVGIG in the germline V gene (reference sequence). V lost 2 bases and J lost 6; bases outside the gene matches: 6. The chain's CDR3 is CAWSNRGEDGYTF. In DNA form, the CDR3 reads TGTGCCTGGAGTAACAGGGGAGAGGATGGCTACACCTTC.

The chain carries TRBV4-2 and TRBJ1-5; the D gene is possibly TRBD1 (6 bases). The V gene's germline CDR1 is LGHNA and CDR2 YNFKEQ. Trimming removed 1 base from V and 8 bases from J, with 15 bases in between. The CDR3 consists of 15 residues. The CDR3 DNA is TGTGCCAGCAGCCAAGCTGAGACACAGGGCAAGCCCCAGCATTTT. This gives the protein CASSQAETQGKPQHF.

The V gene is TRBV7-3, the J gene TRBJ2-7; D may be TRBD2 (6 bases). The V end lost 0 bases, the J end lost 6 bases, and 12 bases lay between the germline ends. The germline V gene encodes CDR1 SGHTA and CDR2 FQGTGA. There are 14 residues in the CDR3. The CDR3 DNA follows: TGTGCCAGCAGCTTAACGGCGGGGACCTCCGAGCAGTACTTC. Encoded protein: CASSLTAGTSEQYF.

The V call is TRBV9, the J call TRBJ2-7; weak D call: TRBD2 (6 bases). Germline-derived CDR1 and CDR2 are SGDLS and YYNGEE. V was pared by 5 bases and J by 9 bases, with 24 bases between. The CDR3 has 15 residues. CDR3 sequence (DNA): TGTGCCAGCAGTACGACCGGGACTCCCGTCATGGGGCAGTACTTC. This codes for CASSTTGTPVMGQYF.

The chain is built from TRBV29-1 and TRBJ2-5, with D tentatively TRBD1 (5 bases). Germline CDR1 is SQVTM and CDR2 is ANQGSEA. The CDR3 totals 13 residues. Trimming removed 1 base from V and 4 bases from J, with 10 bases in between. Here the CDR3 reads CSVEVRVSETQYF. The CDR3 DNA follows: TGCAGCGTTGAAGTCAGGGTCTCAGAGACCCAGTACTTC.

The chain uses TRBV25-1 and TRBJ2-5; D is possibly TRBD2 (6 bases). The CDR3 has 15 residues. The V and J ends lost 2 bases and 0 bases respectively, with 10 bases between them. Germline V gives CDR1 MGHDK, CDR2 SYGVNS. DNA for the CDR3: TGTGCCAGCAGTGAAATACTAGCAGACCAAGAGACCCAGTACTTC. Translating it yields CASSEILADQETQYF.

This clone was observed a single time. The chain joins TRBV12-3 or TRBV12-4 to TRBJ2-3; the D is unclear. Trimming cost V 5 bases and J 6 bases, with 9 bases left between them. The CDR3 contains 12 residues. The CDR3: CASSEMGDTQYF. The CDR3, as DNA: TGTGCCAGCAGTGAAATGGGCGATACGCAGTATTTT.

V usage is TRBV28 and J usage is TRBJ1-2, with TRBD1 identical over 8 bases. From germline, CDR1 is MDHEN and CDR2 SYDVKM. Unmatched junction bases numbered 10, after V lost 6 bases and J lost 7 bases. The CDR3 consists of 14 residues. The chain's CDR3 is CASSRDQGAGGYTF. DNA for the CDR3: TGTGCCAGCAGCAGAGACCAGGGGGCGGGTGGCTACACCTTC.

The genes are TRBV29-1 and TRBJ2-4; D perhaps matches TRBD2 (6 bases). Trimming stripped 0 bases from V and 4 bases from J, with 10 bases between. Germline V gene data show CDR1 as SQVTM and CDR2 as ANQGSEA. The CDR3 contains 14 residues. CDR3 amino acids: CSVEEGRGKNIQYF. The CDR3 DNA sequence: TGCAGCGTTGAAGAGGGTCGGGGGAAAAACATTCAGTACTTC. Full variable domain (remainder filled in from reference TRBV29-1 and TRBJ2-4): SAVISQKPSRDICQRGTSLTIQCQVDSQVTMMFWYRQQPGQSLTLIATANQGSEATYESGFVIDKFPISRPNLTFSTLTVSNMSPEDSSIYLCSVEEGRGKNIQYFGAGTRLSVL.

The genes are TRBV5-1 and TRBJ2-5; 7 nucleotides align to TRBD2. The CDR3 is 14 residues long. V gave up 5 bases and J gave up 1 base; unmatched junction bases: 5. Germline CDR1 is SGHRS and CDR2 is YFSETQ. The CDR3 nucleotides are TGCGCCAGCAGAGTGGGAGGGCTCCAAGAGACCCAGTACTTC. This translates into CASRVGGLQETQYF.

The chain employs TRBV30 and TRBJ2-7; TRBD1 matches at 7 bases. The V segment lost 2 bases and the J segment 3 bases; nucleotides outside the gene matches: 4. There are 13 residues in the CDR3. CDR1 and CDR2 from the germline V gene are GTSNPN and SVGIG (reference sequence). CDR3 sequence (DNA): TGTGCCTGGAGTAGGGACAGCATCTACGAGCAGTACTTC. Amino acid sequence: CAWSRDSIYEQYF.

The chain recombines TRBV5-1 with TRBJ2-1; D is unclear. The CDR3 totals 14 residues. V was cut by 0 bases and J by 5 bases, with 9 bases left in between. Germline CDR1 and CDR2: SGHRS and YFSETQ. The CDR3 region has the DNA TGCGCCAGCAGCTTGGCGGTAGCCAACAATGAGCAGTTCTTC. It is translated as CASSLAVANNEQFF.

This chain links TRBV6-5 with TRBJ1-4, with 7 nucleotides matching TRBD1. V was pared by 2 bases and J by 8 bases, with 8 bases of the junction left unmatched. The germline gives CDR1 MNHEY, CDR2 SVGAGI. The CDR3 consists of 15 residues. CDR3 loop: CASSYGTAQEEKLFF. Here the CDR3 DNA reads TGTGCCAGCAGTTACGGGACAGCGCAGGAAGAAAAACTGTTTTTT.

V and J are TRBV2 and TRBJ2-2, with TRBD2 as a possible D gene (7 bases). Germline CDR1 is SNHLY and CDR2 is FYNNEI. The CDR3 has 13 amino acids. V lost 8 bases and J 5 bases, leaving 12 bases between the germline ends. CDR3 protein: CASERGGTGELFF. CDR3 coding DNA: TGTGCCAGCGAGAGGGGGGGAACCGGGGAGCTGTTTTTT.

The chain combines TRBV28 with TRBJ1-1, with TRBD1 identical over 10 bases. The length of the CDR3 is 15 residues. The trim removed 6 bases at V and 2 bases at J, leaving 6 bases unmatched. Germline V gene sequence: CDR1 MDHEN, CDR2 SYDVKM. As DNA, the CDR3 is TGTGCCAGCAGATTCCTGACAGGGGGCAACACTGAAGCTTTCTTT. This encodes CASRFLTGGNTEAFF.

The chain carries TRBV10-3 and TRBJ1-1; no clear D. The ends were cut back, 0 bases at V and 1 base at J, with 6 bases in the middle. The CDR3 is 14 amino acids. Germline values: CDR1 ENHRY, CDR2 SYGVKD. Here the CDR3 DNA reads TGTGCCATCAGTGAGTCTCGGGGGAACACTGAAGCTTTCTTT. This codes for CAISESRGNTEAFF.

The rearrangement joins TRBV5-4 to TRBJ2-7; TRBD2 matches at 10 bases. Per germline, CDR1 SGHNT and CDR2 YYREEE (reference sequence). The CDR3 contains 16 residues. The junction had 10 bases not matched to a gene; V was cut back by 4 bases and J by 3 bases. Here the CDR3 DNA reads TGTGCCAGCAGCAGAGATAGCGGGAGGACCCTCTACGAGCAGTACTTC. It translates to CASSRDSGRTLYEQYF.

The rearrangement uses TRBV6-5 and TRBJ2-5, with 10 bases matching TRBD1. CDR3 length: 14 amino acids. The V segment lost 7 bases and the J segment 6 bases; nucleotides outside the gene matches: 8. The germline CDR1 and CDR2 sequences are MNHEY and SVGAGI. The CDR3, as DNA: TGTGCCAGCAATCCCGGGACAGGGGACCAGACCCAGTACTTC. Protein: CASNPGTGDQTQYF.